The clone carrying this TCR beta chain was picked up a small number of times. The antigen is undetermined. The V gene's germline CDR1 is PRHDT and CDR2 FYEKMQ (reference sequence). Trimming took off 5 bases at V and 1 base at J, with 17 bases between the two ends. The CDR3 runs 16 residues. The sample originates from a study of CD8 T cells in ankylosing spondylitis. Study-level results: Reports say disease-linked clones showed up significantly more in matched ankylosing spondylitis synovial fluid.

By quantitative 5'-RACE with molecular barcodes, the TCR beta libraries were made. TCRdb reprocessed the 5' RACE reads with MiXCR, giving one entry per CDR3 protein. The table includes about 160,000 distinct CDR3 sequences, around 20% detected once. V usage is TRBV13 and J usage is TRBJ2-5, with D maybe TRBD2 (5 bases). This receptor was identified in a male donor with ankylosing spondylitis or in good health (not recorded which). Material for sequencing was blood, either unsorted or a sorted T cell fraction (not recorded which). The CDR3 DNA reads TGTGCCAGCAGCCCCCGGGGAGTCCTACTCCAAGAGACCCAGTACTTC. As protein: CASSPRGVLLQETQYF.